Sequencing of this TCR beta chain was carried out in a study of T cell responses to AZD1222 COVID-19 vaccine. This table comes from immunoSEQ multiplex PCR, and its TCRdb copy is limited to in-frame clones, with some not included. The sample shows approximately 220,000 clones, roughly 91% of them seen only once. The CDR3 loop spans 15 amino acids. The V gene end was trimmed by 4 bases and the J gene end by 4 bases; junction bases not matched to a gene: 6. Per germline, CDR1 SGHDN and CDR2 FVKESK. With respect to this clone: Its antigen remains unknown.

Points from the study as a whole: The study identified only five or six AZD1222 recipients as seropositive at baseline. Of spike-specific TCRs, nearly half reportedly target regions left unmutated in variants.

The source was peripheral blood, collected on day 0 of MenACWY control vaccination. The clonotype was recovered from an adult in good health. V usage is TRBV14 and J usage is TRBJ1-1; TRBD1 matches 10 bases. CDR3 nucleotide sequence: TGTGCCAGCAGCCCGGGACAGGGGAGAGGCACTGAAGCTTTCTTT. The encoded protein is CASSPGQGRGTEAFF.